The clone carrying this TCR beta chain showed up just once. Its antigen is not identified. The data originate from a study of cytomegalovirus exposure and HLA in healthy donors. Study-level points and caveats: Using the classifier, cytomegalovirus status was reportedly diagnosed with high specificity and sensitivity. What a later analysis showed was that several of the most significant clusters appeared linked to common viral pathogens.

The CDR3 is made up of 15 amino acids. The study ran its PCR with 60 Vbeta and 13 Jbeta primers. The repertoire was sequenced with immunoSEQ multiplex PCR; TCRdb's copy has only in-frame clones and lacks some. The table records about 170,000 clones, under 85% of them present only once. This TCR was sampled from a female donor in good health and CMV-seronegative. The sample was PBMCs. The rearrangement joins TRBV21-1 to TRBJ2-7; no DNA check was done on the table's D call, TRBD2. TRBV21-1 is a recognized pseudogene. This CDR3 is CASSKRGDRSYEQYF. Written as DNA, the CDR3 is TGTGCCAGCAGCAAGCGGGGGGACCGCTCCTACGAGCAGTACTTC.